This T cell receptor beta chain was captured in a study of Ad26.COV2.S vaccination and SARS-CoV-2 variants. The CDR3 totals 15 residues. Trimming removed 3 bases at V and 2 bases at J, with 14 bases between. Germline CDR1 KGHSH, CDR2 LQKENI. TCRdb's table, derived via immunoSEQ multiplex PCR, lists solely in-frame clones and lacks some. In the table there are a few hundred thousand clones, about 92% of which are singletons. Treatment denoted: roughly 18 received Ad26.COV2.S at low or high dose, single or two shots; several received placebo; per-sample allocation not given. Sampling took place 63 days after the first vaccine or placebo injection.

The sequence was obtained from a person aged 18-60 years who received the Ad26.COV2.S COVID-19 vaccine or a placebo. This sequence joins TRBV18 and TRBJ2-7; either TRBD1 or TRBD2 may fit D (5 bases each). The sequencing here drew on peripheral blood, taken in a trial of Ad26.COV2.S vaccine versus placebo. CDR3: CASSPWDGGAYEQYF. The CDR3 region has the DNA TGTGCCAGCTCACCCTGGGACGGTGGCGCCTACGAGCAGTACTTC.